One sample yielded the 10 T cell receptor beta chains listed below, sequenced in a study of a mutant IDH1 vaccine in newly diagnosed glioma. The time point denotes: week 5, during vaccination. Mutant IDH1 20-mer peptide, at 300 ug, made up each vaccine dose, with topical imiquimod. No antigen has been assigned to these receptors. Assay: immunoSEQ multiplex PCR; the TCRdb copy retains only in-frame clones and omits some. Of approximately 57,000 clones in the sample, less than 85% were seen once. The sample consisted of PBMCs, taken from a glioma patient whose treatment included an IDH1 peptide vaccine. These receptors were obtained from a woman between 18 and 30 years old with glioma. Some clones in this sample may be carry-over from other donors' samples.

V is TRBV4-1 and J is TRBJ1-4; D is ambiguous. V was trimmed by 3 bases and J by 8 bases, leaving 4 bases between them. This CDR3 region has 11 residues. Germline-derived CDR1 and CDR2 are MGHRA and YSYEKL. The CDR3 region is CASSHGEKLFF. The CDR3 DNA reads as TGCGCCAGCAGCCACGGGGAAAAACTGTTTTTT.

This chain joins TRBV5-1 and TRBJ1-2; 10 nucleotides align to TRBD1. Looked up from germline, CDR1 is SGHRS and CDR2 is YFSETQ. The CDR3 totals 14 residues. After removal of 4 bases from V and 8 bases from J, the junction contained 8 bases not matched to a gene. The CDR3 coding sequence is TGCGCCAGCAGCCCAGGGGACAGGGGTTCGGGCTACACCTTC. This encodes CASSPGDRGSGYTF. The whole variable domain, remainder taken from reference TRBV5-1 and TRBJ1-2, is KAGVTQTPRYLIKTRGQQVTLSCSPISGHRSVSWYQQTPGQGLQFLFEYFSETQRNKGNFPGRFSGRQFSNSRSEMNVSTLELGDSALYLCASSPGDRGSGYTFGSGTRLTVV.

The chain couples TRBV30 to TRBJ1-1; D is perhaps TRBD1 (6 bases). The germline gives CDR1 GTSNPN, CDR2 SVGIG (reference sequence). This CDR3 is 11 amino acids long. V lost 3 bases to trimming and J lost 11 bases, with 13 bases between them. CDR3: CAWRNRDWAFF. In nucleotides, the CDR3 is TGTGCCTGGAGGAACAGGGACTGGGCTTTCTTT.

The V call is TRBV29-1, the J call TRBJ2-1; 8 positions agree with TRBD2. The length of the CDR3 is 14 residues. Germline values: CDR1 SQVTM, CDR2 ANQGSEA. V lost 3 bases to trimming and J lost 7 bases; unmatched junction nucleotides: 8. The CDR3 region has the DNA TGCAGCGTTGATCGGGGGGGCGGGTGGAATGAGCAGTTCTTC. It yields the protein CSVDRGGGWNEQFF.

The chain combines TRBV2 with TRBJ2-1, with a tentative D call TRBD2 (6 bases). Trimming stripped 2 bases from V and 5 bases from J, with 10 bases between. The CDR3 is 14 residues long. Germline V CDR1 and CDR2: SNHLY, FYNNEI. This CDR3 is CASSETRGNNEQFF. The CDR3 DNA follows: TGTGCCAGCAGTGAAACCCGCGGGAACAATGAGCAGTTCTTC.

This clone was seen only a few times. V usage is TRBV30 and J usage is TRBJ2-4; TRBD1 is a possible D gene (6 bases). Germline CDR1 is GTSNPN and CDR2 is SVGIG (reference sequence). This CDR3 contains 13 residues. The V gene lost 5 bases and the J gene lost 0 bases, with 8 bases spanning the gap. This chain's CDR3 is CAWQGLAKNIQYF. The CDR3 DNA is TGTGCCTGGCAGGGGTTAGCCAAAAACATTCAGTACTTC.

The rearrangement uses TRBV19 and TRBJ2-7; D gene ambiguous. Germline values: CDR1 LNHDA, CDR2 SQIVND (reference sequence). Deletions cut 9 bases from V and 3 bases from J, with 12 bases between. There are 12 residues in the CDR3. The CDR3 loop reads CASAADDYEQYF. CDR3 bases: TGTGCCAGCGCGGCGGACGACTACGAGCAGTACTTC.

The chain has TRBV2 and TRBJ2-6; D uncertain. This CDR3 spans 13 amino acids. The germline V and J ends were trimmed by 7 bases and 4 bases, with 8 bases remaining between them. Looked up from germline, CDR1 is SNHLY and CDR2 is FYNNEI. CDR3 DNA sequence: TGTGCCAGCACCCCCCCCGGGGCCAACGTCCTGACTTTC. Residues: CASTPPGANVLTF.

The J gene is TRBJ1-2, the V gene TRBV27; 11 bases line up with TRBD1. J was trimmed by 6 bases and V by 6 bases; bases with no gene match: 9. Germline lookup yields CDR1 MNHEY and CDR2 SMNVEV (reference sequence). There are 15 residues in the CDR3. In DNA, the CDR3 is TGTGCCAGCAGACGGGGGGGACAGGGGGGTCATGGCTACACCTTC. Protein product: CASRRGGQGGHGYTF.

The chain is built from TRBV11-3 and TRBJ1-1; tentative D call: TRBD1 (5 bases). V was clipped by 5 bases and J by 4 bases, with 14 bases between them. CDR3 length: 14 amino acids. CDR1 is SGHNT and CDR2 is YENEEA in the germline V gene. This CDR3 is CASSRGGVGTEAFF. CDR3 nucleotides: TGTGCCAGCAGCCGTGGGGGGGTTGGCACTGAAGCTTTCTTT.